Presented here are 23 T cell receptor beta chains from one specimen sequenced in a study of cytomegalovirus exposure and HLA in healthy donors (dated by TCRdb to about 2017). Libraries were built with the immunoSEQ multiplex PCR assay. For the multiplex PCR, a mixture combining 60 forward primers for TCR Vbeta segments and 13 reverse primers for TCR Jbeta segments was used. TCRdb stores this immuneACCESS table with in-frame sequences only. Part of the clones is absent; in the studies checked, under half of the shortfall reflects unresolved V genes, and no reason is known for the rest. The sample yields around 120,000 clones; around 74% were counted once. Clones ranked in the top ten supply about 29% of the sample. Sequenced sample: PBMCs. The receptors derive from a man in his sixties in good health and CMV-seropositive.

This chain links TRBV10-2 with TRBJ1-1; no clear D gene. This CDR3 spans 15 amino acids. The V gene lost 4 bases and the J gene lost 1 base, with 13 bases spanning the gap. CDR1 is WSHSY, CDR2 SAAADI, per germline. The CDR3 reads CASSAYGGTNTEAFF. The CDR3 DNA follows: TGCGCCAGCAGTGCTTATGGCGGTACGAACACTGAAGCTTTCTTT.

J is TRBJ1-1 and V is TRBV5-6, with unresolved D. Germline V gives CDR1 SGHDT, CDR2 YYEEEE. Trimming removed 2 bases from V and 5 bases from J, with 10 bases in between. The CDR3 runs to 13 residues. Written as DNA, the CDR3 is TGTGCCAGCAGCTTTTCAAGGAGAACTGAAGCTTTCTTT. This gives the protein CASSFSRRTEAFF.

In nucleotides, the CDR3 is TGCGCCAGCAGCTTGCGGGGGATGGGACAGGTTTACAATGAGCAGTTCTTC. Protein: CASSLRGMGQVYNEQFF. The J gene is TRBJ2-1, the V gene TRBV5-1; TRBD1 matches at 8 bases. Looked up from germline, CDR1 is SGHRS and CDR2 is YFSETQ. The CDR3 contains 17 residues. V lost 1 base to trimming and J lost 4 bases; unmatched junction nucleotides: 10.

This chain connects TRBV27 to TRBJ1-2; the D is unclear. The CDR3 totals 12 residues. V shed 5 bases and J shed 7 bases, with 11 bases lying between them. Germline V gene sequence: CDR1 MNHEY, CDR2 SMNVEV (reference sequence). CDR3 coding DNA: TGTGCCAGCAGTCCAGGTCCAATTGGCTACACCTTC. Residues: CASSPGPIGYTF.

The chain joins TRBV5-1 to TRBJ2-7; D is undetermined. CDR1 and CDR2 from the germline V gene are SGHRS and YFSETQ. V shed 0 bases and J shed 3 bases, with 7 bases lying between them. This CDR3 has 13 amino acids. CDR3 coding DNA: TGCGCCAGCAGCTTGGGAAACTACTACGAGCAGTACTTC. Translating gives CASSLGNYYEQYF.

V gene TRBV5-1 combines with J gene TRBJ1-1; D not resolved. The V and J ends lost 0 bases and 4 bases respectively, with 13 bases between them. Germline V gene lookup returns CDR1 SGHRS and CDR2 YFSETQ. CDR3 length: 15 amino acids. As DNA, the CDR3 is TGCGCCAGCAGCTTGGCCGAGGGCTGGAGCACTGAAGCTTTCTTT. The encoded protein is CASSLAEGWSTEAFF. The whole variable domain, filled in from reference TRBV5-1 and TRBJ1-1, reads KAGVTQTPRYLIKTRGQQVTLSCSPISGHRSVSWYQQTPGQGLQFLFEYFSETQRNKGNFPGRFSGRQFSNSRSEMNVSTLELGDSALYLCASSLAEGWSTEAFFGQGTRLTVV.

This clone was counted a single time. The CDR3 DNA is TGCGCCAGCAGCTTGGGACAGGGTGGGGGCTACACCTTC. As protein: CASSLGQGGGYTF. The gene calls are TRBV5-1 and TRBJ1-2; 7 bases agree with TRBD1. Unmatched junction bases numbered 4, after V lost 0 bases and J lost 8 bases. The CDR3 length is 13 residues. The V gene's germline CDR1 is SGHRS and CDR2 YFSETQ.

The rearrangement joins TRBV10-3 to TRBJ2-7; 10 bases are shared with TRBD2. The germline V gene encodes CDR1 ENHRY and CDR2 SYGVKD. The CDR3 has 15 residues. J lost 4 bases, V lost 3 bases, and 6 bases had no gene match. The CDR3 region is CAISEEAGGPYEQYF. CDR3 nucleotide sequence: TGTGCCATCAGTGAAGAAGCGGGGGGGCCGTACGAGCAGTACTTC.

The chain uses TRBV7-9 and TRBJ2-1, with TRBD2 matching over 8 bases. Looked up from germline, CDR1 is SEHNR and CDR2 is FQNEAQ (reference sequence). Unmatched junction bases numbered 4, after V lost 3 bases and J lost 3 bases. This CDR3 has 15 residues. Written as DNA, the CDR3 is TGTGCCAGCAGCTTTAGGGGGACTAGCTACAATGAGCAGTTCTTC. It yields the protein CASSFRGTSYNEQFF.

The rearrangement joins TRBV5-1 to TRBJ2-1; 11 bases match TRBD2. Looked up from germline, CDR1 is SGHRS and CDR2 is YFSETQ. CDR3 size: 16 residues. V gave up 4 bases and J gave up 8 bases; unmatched junction bases: 11. CDR3 coding DNA: TGCGCCAGCAGCCTGAGGCCTACTAGCGGGAGCGATGAGCAGTTCTTC. Translated, it gives CASSLRPTSGSDEQFF.

The chain combines TRBV5-1 with TRBJ2-2, with a tentative D call TRBD1 (5 bases). From germline, CDR1 is SGHRS and CDR2 YFSETQ. The CDR3 length is 16 residues. The V and J ends lost 6 bases and 5 bases respectively, with 20 bases between them. CDR3 protein: CASTQDILGGTGELFF. The CDR3 nucleotides are TGCGCCAGCACCCAGGACATCTTAGGTGGGACCGGGGAGCTGTTTTTT.

V is TRBV2 and J is TRBJ1-2, with D maybe TRBD1 (6 bases). The CDR3 is made up of 14 amino acids. The V and J ends lost 4 bases and 4 bases respectively, with 13 bases between them. Germline CDR1 reads SNHLY; CDR2 reads FYNNEI. The CDR3 bases are TGTGCCAGCAGTGGACAGGAAATGACCTATGGCTACACCTTC. This codes for CASSGQEMTYGYTF. The full variable domain, its missing parts supplied by reference TRBV2 and TRBJ1-2, is EPEVTQTPSHQVTQMGQEVILRCVPISNHLYFYWYRQILGQKVEFLVSFYNNEISEKSEIFDDQFSVERPDGSNFTLKIRSTKLEDSAMYFCASSGQEMTYGYTFGSGTRLTVV.

A note on this clone: One end of the junction varies from germline; a read error may be responsible. This rearrangement joins TRBV7-9 to TRBJ2-5; D is possibly TRBD1 or TRBD2 (5 bases each). Germline CDR1 is SEHNR and CDR2 is FQNEAQ (reference sequence). The CDR3 length is 14 residues. This CDR3 reads CSSSLATDQGTQYF. CDR3 DNA: TGTTCCAGCAGCTTAGCGACGGACCAGGGGACCCAGTACTTC.

The rearrangement links TRBV29-1 to TRBJ1-1; TRBD1 agrees at 8 bases. This CDR3 has 16 residues. Germline CDR1 and CDR2: SQVTM and ANQGSEA. V gave up 4 bases and J gave up 1 base; unmatched junction bases: 11. CDR3 DNA sequence: TGCAGCGTTGTAGCCCGGACAGGGACGCCGAACACTGAAGCTTTCTTT. This gives the protein CSVVARTGTPNTEAFF.

The chain employs TRBV18 and TRBJ2-3; tentatively, D is TRBD1 (6 bases). Deletions cut 0 bases from V and 1 base from J, with 8 bases between. This CDR3 has 15 residues. Germline V gene lookup returns CDR1 KGHSH and CDR2 LQKENI. CDR3 sequence: CASSPPRQGTDTQYF. DNA for the CDR3: TGTGCCAGCTCACCACCGAGACAGGGCACAGATACGCAGTATTTT.

This clone has only a few counts. V gene TRBV5-6 combines with J gene TRBJ1-4; possibly TRBD1 for D (6 bases). The germline V gene encodes CDR1 SGHDT and CDR2 YYEEEE. V lost 4 bases and J 0 bases, leaving 13 bases between the germline ends. The CDR3 length is 16 residues. In DNA, the CDR3 is TGTGCCAGCAGCGGACAGTTAGCCTCAACTAATGAAAAACTGTTTTTT. This codes for CASSGQLASTNEKLFF. The full variable domain, rest sourced from reference TRBV5-6 and TRBJ1-4, is DAGVTQSPTHLIKTRGQQVTLRCSPKSGHDTVSWYQQALGQGPQFIFQYYEEEERQRGNFPDRFSGHQFPNYSSELNVNALLLGDSALYLCASSGQLASTNEKLFFGSGTQLSVL.

The chain joins TRBV19 to TRBJ2-6, with no clear D. In germline, CDR1 is LNHDA, CDR2 SQIVND (reference sequence). The CDR3 extends over 16 amino acids. V lost 1 base to trimming and J lost 4 bases, with 11 bases between them. DNA of the CDR3: TGTGCCAGTAGTATAGGAAGCCCCGTCGGGGCCAACGTCCTGACTTTC. Amino acid sequence: CASSIGSPVGANVLTF.

The chain combines TRBV6-6 with TRBJ1-2; 8 nucleotides agree with TRBD1. Trimming at V came to 3 bases and at J to 2 bases, leaving 5 bases not matched to a gene. Germline V gives CDR1 MNHNY, CDR2 SVGAGI (reference sequence). The CDR3 length is 15 residues. CDR3 region: CASSYGGQANYGYTF. The CDR3 nucleotides are TGTGCCAGCAGTTATGGGGGACAGGCCAACTATGGCTACACCTTC.

The CDR3 DNA follows: TGTGCCAGCAGCGGACAGCTGAACACTGAAGCTTTCTTT. Encoded protein: CASSGQLNTEAFF. This chain connects TRBV2 to TRBJ1-1; perhaps TRBD1 as D (6 bases). The CDR3 loop spans 13 amino acids. With 6 bases removed from V and 0 bases from J, the gap between germline ends came to 8 bases. Germline V gene sequence: CDR1 SNHLY, CDR2 FYNNEI.

The J gene is TRBJ1-1, the V gene TRBV19; TRBD1 agrees at 9 bases. Trimming cost V 3 bases and J 1 base; bases outside gene matches: 6. The CDR3 runs to 16 residues. Germline V gives CDR1 LNHDA, CDR2 SQIVND (reference sequence). The DNA of the CDR3 is TGTGCCAGTAGTATTCGGGACAGGGCTGGGAACACTGAAGCTTTCTTT. This codes for CASSIRDRAGNTEAFF. The full variable domain, rest sourced from reference TRBV19 and TRBJ1-1, is DGGITQSPKYLFRKEGQNVTLSCEQNLNHDAMYWYRQDPGQGLRLIYYSQIVNDFQKGDIAEGYSVSREKKESFPLTVTSAQKNPTAFYLCASSIRDRAGNTEAFFGQGTRLTVV.

This rearrangement joins TRBV19 to TRBJ2-2; 8 positions match TRBD1. This CDR3 is 16 amino acids long. Germline CDR1 is LNHDA and CDR2 is SQIVND (reference sequence). The V gene end was trimmed by 3 bases and the J gene end by 5 bases; junction bases not matched to a gene: 8. CDR3 residues: CASSISRTGFTGELFF. CDR3 DNA: TGTGCCAGTAGTATTAGTCGGACAGGGTTTACCGGGGAGCTGTTTTTT.

In its sample, this clone was seen a few times. The chain carries TRBV7-2 and TRBJ2-5, with 8 nucleotides matching TRBD1. V trimming: 2 bases; J trimming: 4 bases; junction bases outside the gene matches: 6. Germline V gives CDR1 SGHTA, CDR2 FQGNSA. CDR3 length: 15 amino acids. CDR3 residues: CASSLSPGQGETQYF. The CDR3 DNA is TGTGCCAGCAGCTTAAGTCCAGGACAGGGAGAGACCCAGTACTTC.

The chain is built from TRBV6-6 and TRBJ2-5; 7 positions agree with TRBD2. The DNA matches TRBJ2-7 better at its end, which makes the J call doubtful. The CDR3 sequence is 13 residues long. Per the germline V gene, CDR1 is MNHNY and CDR2 is SVGAGI (reference sequence). CDR3 amino acids: CASRPSGTYEQYF. Here the CDR3 DNA reads TGTGCCAGCAGACCCAGCGGGACCTACGAGCAGTACTTC.